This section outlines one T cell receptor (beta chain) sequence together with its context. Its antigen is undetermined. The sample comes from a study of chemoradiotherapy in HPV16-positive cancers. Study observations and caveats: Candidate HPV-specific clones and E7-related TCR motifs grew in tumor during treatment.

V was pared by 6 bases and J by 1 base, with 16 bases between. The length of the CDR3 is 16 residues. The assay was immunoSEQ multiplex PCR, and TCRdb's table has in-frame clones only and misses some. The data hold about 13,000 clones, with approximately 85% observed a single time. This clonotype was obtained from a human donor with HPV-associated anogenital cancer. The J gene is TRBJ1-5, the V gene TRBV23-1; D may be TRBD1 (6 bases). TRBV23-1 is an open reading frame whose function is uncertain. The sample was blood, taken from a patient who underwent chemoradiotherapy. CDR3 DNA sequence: TGCGCCAGCAGGGGGGACGGACAGAAAAGCAATCAGCCCCAGCATTTT. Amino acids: CASRGDGQKSNQPQHF.